The 23 T cell receptor beta chains in this list originate from one sample, sequenced in a study of cytomegalovirus exposure and HLA in healthy donors. The PCR contained 60 Vbeta and 13 Jbeta primers. Some clones are missing from TCRdb's copy, which holds only in-frame ones; the method was immunoSEQ multiplex PCR. The table has 120,000 or so clones, around three quarters seen once. What was sequenced was PBMCs. The receptors shown here come from a female donor in good health and CMV-seronegative.

This clone was counted between two and nine times. The chain carries TRBV6-5 and TRBJ1-2; the D is unclear. The CDR3 runs 15 residues. V dropped 6 bases and J dropped 2 bases, with 16 bases sitting between them. Germline V gene data show CDR1 as MNHEY and CDR2 as SVGAGI. Written as DNA, the CDR3 is TGTGCCAGCAGCCCCCTGGGCAATACCAACTATGGCTACACCTTC. Protein product: CASSPLGNTNYGYTF.

The V gene is TRBV7-2, the J gene TRBJ2-5, with D maybe TRBD2 (5 bases). Trimming removed 0 bases from V and 1 base from J, with 15 bases in between. From germline, CDR1 is SGHTA and CDR2 FQGNSA. The CDR3 length is 17 residues. CDR3: CASSLARPSTAQETQYF. The CDR3 DNA sequence: TGTGCCAGCAGCTTAGCGCGTCCTAGCACGGCCCAAGAGACCCAGTACTTC. Looking up the rest from reference TRBV7-2 and TRBJ2-5 gives the full variable domain: GAGVSQSPSNKVTEKGKDVELRCDPISGHTALYWYRQSLGQGLEFLIYFQGNSAPDKSGLPSDRFSAERTGGSVSTLTIQRTQQEDSAVYLCASSLARPSTAQETQYFGPGTRLLVL.

The chain couples TRBV18 to TRBJ2-7; D unclear. CDR1 and CDR2 from the germline V gene are KGHSH and LQKENI. Trimming shortened V by 3 bases and J by 2 bases, and 11 bases separated the two germline ends. The CDR3 is 14 residues long. This chain's CDR3 is CASSPGVTPYEQYF. The CDR3 nucleotides read TGTGCCAGCTCACCTGGAGTAACACCCTACGAGCAGTACTTC.

This chain uses TRBV7-9 with TRBJ2-7; 8 bases line up with TRBD1. The ends lost 0 bases at V and 11 bases at J; junction bases unmatched: 3. The CDR3 length is 12 residues. Germline CDR1 and CDR2: SEHNR and FQNEAQ (reference sequence). The CDR3 sequence: CASSLARTGKYF. The CDR3 nucleotides are TGTGCCAGCAGCTTAGCCAGGACAGGGAAGTACTTC.

The gene calls are TRBV28 and TRBJ2-3; perhaps TRBD2 as D (6 bases). V gave up 3 bases and J gave up 4 bases, with 17 bases separating them. Germline CDR1 reads MDHEN; CDR2 reads SYDVKM. The CDR3 is 16 residues long. The CDR3 loop reads CASSLISGLSPDTQYF. The CDR3 nucleotides are TGTGCCAGCAGTTTGATTAGCGGATTAAGTCCAGATACGCAGTATTTT.

This chain uses TRBV5-8 with TRBJ2-7, with D maybe TRBD2 (6 bases). The CDR3 is made up of 13 amino acids. V was pared by 4 bases and J by 7 bases, with 15 bases between. Germline V gene lookup returns CDR1 SGHTS and CDR2 YDEGEE. CDR3 nucleotides: TGTGCCAGCAGCCTGAGTTGGGGGGATGAGCAGTACTTC. Protein: CASSLSWGDEQYF.

The chain joins TRBV11-2 to TRBJ2-3, with D possibly matching TRBD1 (5 bases). V was pared by 3 bases and J by 2 bases, with 12 bases between. Germline V gene data show CDR1 as SGHAT and CDR2 as FQNNGV. This CDR3 contains 15 residues. CDR3 coding DNA: TGTGCCAGCAGCTTCGGCGGACACTACACAGATACGCAGTATTTT. Protein product: CASSFGGHYTDTQYF.

Remarks on this clone: Compared with germline, one end of the junction differs, possibly owing to a read error. This chain connects TRBV5-4 to TRBJ2-4; possibly TRBD2 for D (6 bases). This CDR3 is built from 15 residues. CDR1 and CDR2 (germline): SGHNT, YYREEE (reference sequence). CDR3 DNA sequence: TGTGCCAGCAGCCCGGCAGGGACTTCCAAAAACAGTCAGTACTTC. Protein product: CASSPAGTSKNSQYF.

The chain recombines TRBV18 with TRBJ2-7, with TRBD1 identical over 9 bases. The CDR3 runs 15 residues. Germline V lookup: CDR1 KGHSH, CDR2 LQKENI. V gave up 6 bases and J gave up 1 base; unmatched junction bases: 7. The CDR3 DNA reads as TGTGCCAGCTCGCGGGGACAGGGAGCTTCCTACGAGCAGTACTTC. It encodes CASSRGQGASYEQYF.

The CDR3 coding sequence is TGTGCCAGCAGCTTCACGACAGGGGGCAGAAATGAGCAGTTCTTC. Its translation: CASSFTTGGRNEQFF. The chain employs TRBV11-2 and TRBJ2-1; 10 positions agree with TRBD1. CDR1 and CDR2 (germline): SGHAT, FQNNGV. The CDR3 extends over 15 amino acids. V lost 3 bases, J lost 7 bases, and 6 bases stayed unmatched. The complete variable domain, with remaining parts taken from reference TRBV11-2 and TRBJ2-1, reads EAGVAQSPRYKIIEKRQSVAFWCNPISGHATLYWYQQILGQGPKLLIQFQNNGVVDDSQLPKDRFSAERLKGVDSTLKIQPAKLEDSAVYLCASSFTTGGRNEQFFGPGTRLTVL.

The CDR3 bases are TGCAGCGTTGCAGTTAGCGGGGGAATCACAGATACGCAGTATTTT. Translated: CSVAVSGGITDTQYF. The genes are TRBV29-1 and TRBJ2-3; 9 bases are shared with TRBD2. The trim removed 4 bases at V and 2 bases at J, leaving 7 bases unmatched. The CDR3 consists of 15 residues. Germline V gene sequence: CDR1 SQVTM, CDR2 ANQGSEA.

The chain carries TRBV9 and TRBJ2-4, with D unresolved. V was cut by 3 bases and J by 2 bases, with 15 bases left in between. Germline CDR1 and CDR2: SGDLS and YYNGEE. The CDR3 consists of 16 residues. CDR3 region: CASSESGGETKNIQYF. DNA of the CDR3: TGTGCCAGCAGCGAGTCCGGCGGTGAGACCAAAAACATTCAGTACTTC.

In this sample, this clone turned up a few times. The rearrangement uses TRBV5-1 and TRBJ2-7; 8 positions match TRBD1. Unmatched junction bases numbered 8, after V lost 5 bases and J lost 4 bases. The CDR3 consists of 14 residues. CDR1 is SGHRS and CDR2 is YFSETQ in the germline V gene. CDR3: CASSKDRDPYEQYF. CDR3 DNA sequence: TGCGCCAGCAGTAAGGACAGGGACCCATACGAGCAGTACTTC.

The rearrangement joins TRBV2 to TRBJ2-5; no reliable D call. Germline V CDR1 and CDR2: SNHLY, FYNNEI. This CDR3 is 11 amino acids long. V was trimmed by 0 bases and J by 14 bases, leaving 10 bases between them. This CDR3 reads CASSEAISTYF. CDR3 coding DNA: TGTGCCAGCAGTGAAGCCATATCAACATACTTC.

This rearrangement joins TRBV2 to TRBJ1-1; unclear D gene. The CDR3 totals 14 residues. CDR1 and CDR2 (germline): SNHLY, FYNNEI. V was shortened by 6 bases and J by 5 bases, with 16 bases between the two germline ends. The CDR3 DNA reads TGTGCCAGCAGCCCGACCCACAGAGGGACTGAAGCTTTCTTT. Its translation: CASSPTHRGTEAFF.

V and J are TRBV30 and TRBJ2-3, with 9 positions matching TRBD2. The CDR3 spans 14 residues. Per germline, CDR1 GTSNPN and CDR2 SVGIG (reference sequence). The junction had 5 bases not matched to a gene; V was cut back by 2 bases and J by 5 bases. The CDR3 DNA reads as TGTGCCTGGAGTCGTAGCGGGGGAGGAGATACGCAGTATTTT. Protein: CAWSRSGGGDTQYF.

The chain joins TRBV4-1 to TRBJ2-7; D might be TRBD1 (7 bases). The length of the CDR3 is 16 residues. The V gene lost 1 base and the J gene lost 0 bases, with 13 bases spanning the gap. CDR1 is MGHRA and CDR2 is YSYEKL in the germline V gene. The CDR3 reads CASSQGGDSYSYEQYF. The CDR3 nucleotides are TGCGCCAGCAGCCAAGGGGGGGACAGTTACTCCTACGAGCAGTACTTC.

This clone was picked up a small number of times. The chain combines TRBV19 with TRBJ1-1; 7 nucleotides match TRBD1. This CDR3 spans 14 amino acids. V was clipped by 7 bases and J by 5 bases; unmatched bases: 10. The V gene's germline CDR1 is LNHDA and CDR2 SQIVND (reference sequence). The chain's CDR3 is CASTPGQRRTEAFF. Written as DNA, the CDR3 is TGTGCCAGTACTCCGGGACAGCGAAGAACTGAAGCTTTCTTT.

V gene TRBV25-1 combines with J gene TRBJ2-5; 8 nucleotides align to TRBD1. Germline-derived CDR1 and CDR2 are MGHDK and SYGVNS. The V and J ends lost 5 bases and 3 bases, in that order; junction bases with no gene match: 8. The CDR3 covers 15 residues. For the CDR3, the DNA is TGTGCCAGCAGTAAACAGGGACAGGCCGAAGAGACCCAGTACTTC. This sequence encodes CASSKQGQAEETQYF.

The gene calls are TRBV18 and TRBJ2-7; 11 nucleotides align to TRBD1. This CDR3 has 15 residues. Germline lookup yields CDR1 KGHSH and CDR2 LQKENI. The junction had 4 bases not matched to a gene; V was cut back by 5 bases and J by 1 base. The chain's CDR3 is CASSFRDRGSYEQYF. The DNA for the CDR3 is TGTGCCAGCTCATTCCGGGACAGGGGGTCCTACGAGCAGTACTTC.

The rearrangement links TRBV19 to TRBJ2-2, with 14 positions matching TRBD2. Germline CDR1 LNHDA, CDR2 SQIVND (reference sequence). The V segment lost 4 bases and the J segment 6 bases; nucleotides outside the gene matches: 7. This CDR3 has 17 amino acids. The chain's CDR3 is CASSTRLAGGLSGELFF. CDR3 nucleotide sequence: TGTGCCAGTAGTACCCGACTAGCGGGGGGGCTCTCCGGGGAGCTGTTTTTT.

Concerning this clone itself: Other DNA sequences in this sample translate to the same CDR3. The J gene is TRBJ1-5, the V gene TRBV4-2, with D perhaps matching TRBD1 (6 bases). V lost 4 bases to trimming and J lost 3 bases, with 10 bases between them. This CDR3 contains 14 residues. CDR1 is LGHNA and CDR2 is YNFKEQ in the germline V gene. For the CDR3, the DNA is TGTGCCAGCAGCCCCACAGGGATCAATCAGCCCCAGCATTTT. Translated: CASSPTGINQPQHF.

The rearrangement joins TRBV9 to TRBJ2-7; D possibly corresponds to TRBD2 (5 bases). Germline V gene lookup returns CDR1 SGDLS and CDR2 YYNGEE. V shed 0 bases and J shed 5 bases, with 12 bases lying between them. The CDR3 has 14 residues. The CDR3 spells CASSVAGRADEQYF. CDR3 sequence (DNA): TGTGCCAGCAGCGTAGCTGGCCGAGCGGACGAGCAGTACTTC. The variable domain in full, completed from reference TRBV9 and TRBJ2-7, reads DSGVTQTPKHLITATGQRVTLRCSPRSGDLSVYWYQQSLDQGLQFLIQYYNGEERAKGNILERFSAQQFPDLHSELNLSSLELGDSALYFCASSVAGRADEQYFGPGTRLTVT.